These 24 T cell receptor beta chains originate from one sample sequenced in a study of CXCR3-negative and CXCR3-positive naive CD8 T cells. Preparation of TRB cDNA libraries relied on 5' RACE carrying UMI labels. TCRdb re-called the 5' RACE reads and gives one entry per CDR3 protein, without DNA. The sample's table shows around 140,000 distinct CDR3 sequences. The sequenced sample was naive CXCR3- CD8+ T cells from blood. Subset indicated: CD45RO-CCR7+CD27+CD95- naive CD8+ T cells lacking CXCR3 (TNR3-). The receptors derive from a human donor in good health. Some clones in this sample may be carry-over from other donors' samples.

This chain links TRBV28 with TRBJ2-1. CDR3 size: 16 residues. Germline V gene lookup returns CDR1 MDHEN and CDR2 SYDVKM. CDR3 residues: CASSSASGERHNEQFF.

The chain joins TRBV5-1 to TRBJ2-2; the TRBD1 assignment by TCRdb is unverifiable without DNA. Germline V gene sequence: CDR1 SGHRS, CDR2 YFSETQ. The CDR3 spans 18 residues. CDR3 in amino acids: CASRPPITGSANTGELFF.

The chain joins TRBV6-5 to TRBJ1-2; TCRdb's D gene call, TRBD1, goes unchecked for lack of DNA. Germline CDR1 and CDR2: MNHEY and SVGAGI. This CDR3 is built from 13 residues. This chain's CDR3 is CASMTGGADGYTF.

This rearrangement joins TRBV5-5 to TRBJ2-7; TCRdb calls TRBD2, which cannot be checked without DNA. The germline V gene encodes CDR1 SGHKS and CDR2 YYEKEE (reference sequence). The CDR3 consists of 16 residues. This CDR3 reads CASSWGTSGASYEQYF.

The V gene is TRBV6-6, the J gene TRBJ1-6; the D call from TCRdb, TRBD1, cannot be confirmed without DNA. The germline V gene encodes CDR1 MNHNY and CDR2 SVGAGI (reference sequence). The CDR3 length is 15 residues. The chain's CDR3 is CASSWRQQHPSPLHF.

This chain joins TRBV15 and TRBJ1-2; TCRdb designates TRBD1, a call that cannot be tested without DNA. Germline V lookup: CDR1 LNHNV, CDR2 YYDKDF (reference sequence). This CDR3 spans 15 amino acids. This CDR3 is CATSRRTGAHYGYTF.

J is TRBJ1-2 and V is TRBV7-6; TCRdb gives TRBD1 as the D gene, but with no DNA this cannot be confirmed. The V gene's germline CDR1 is SGHVS and CDR2 FNYEAQ. The CDR3 length is 13 residues. The CDR3 loop reads CASTNQGSGGYTF. Using reference TRBV7-6 and TRBJ1-2 for the parts outside the CDR3, the full variable domain is GAGVSQSPRYKVTKRGQDVALRCDPISGHVSLYWYRQALGQGPEFLTYFNYEAQQDKSGLPNDRFSAERPEGSISTLTIQRTEQRDSAMYRCASTNQGSGGYTFGSGTRLTVV.

This chain uses TRBV12-3 or TRBV12-4 with TRBJ2-1; the TRBD2 assignment by TCRdb is unverifiable without DNA. This CDR3 has 15 residues. CDR3 loop: CASRSGTSGGHEQFF.

The genes are TRBV28 and TRBJ2-3; TCRdb calls TRBD2, which cannot be checked without DNA. The CDR3 contains 17 residues. CDR1 and CDR2 (germline): MDHEN, SYDVKM. The CDR3 sequence is CASSLETSGRGTDTQYF.

The chain is built from TRBV29-1 and TRBJ1-2; TCRdb calls TRBD1, which cannot be checked without DNA. This CDR3 has 17 amino acids. Germline CDR1 is SQVTM and CDR2 is ANQGSEA. The CDR3: CSVEGGQDPSSAHGYTF. The full variable domain, completed using reference TRBV29-1 and TRBJ1-2, is SAVISQKPSRDICQRGTSLTIQCQVDSQVTMMFWYRQQPGQSLTLIATANQGSEATYESGFVIDKFPISRPNLTFSTLTVSNMSPEDSSIYLCSVEGGQDPSSAHGYTFGSGTRLTVV.

The chain has TRBV29-1 and TRBJ2-1; TCRdb returns TRBD2, unconfirmable since there is no DNA. CDR1 is SQVTM, CDR2 ANQGSEA, per germline. This CDR3 has 15 amino acids. The CDR3 spells CSVETKEGPFYEQFF.

V gene TRBV6-2 or TRBV6-3 combines with J gene TRBJ2-1; TCRdb indicates TRBD1, and absent DNA this call remains unverified. Germline V gives CDR1 MNHEY, CDR2 SVGEGT. The CDR3 sequence is 16 residues long. This CDR3 reads CASNDWGQDIYNEQFF.

The chain joins TRBV2 to TRBJ1-5; the D call of TRBD1 rests on TCRdb alone, since no DNA is present to check it. The CDR3 is made up of 14 amino acids. From germline, CDR1 is SNHLY and CDR2 FYNNEI. CDR3 residues: CASSPDAQYQPQHF.

J is TRBJ2-3 and V is TRBV7-9; TCRdb indicates TRBD2, and absent DNA this call remains unverified. The CDR3 sequence is 14 residues long. Germline V CDR1 and CDR2: SEHNR, FQNEAQ (reference sequence). The CDR3 is CASYGLAGPDTQYF.

The CDR3 loop reads CASRNRGFNSPLHF. This chain connects TRBV27 to TRBJ1-6; TCRdb selects TRBD1, and the lack of DNA leaves this call unchecked. The CDR3 covers 14 residues. In germline, CDR1 is MNHEY, CDR2 SMNVEV (reference sequence).

The J gene is TRBJ2-3, the V gene TRBV7-3; the TCRdb call, TRBD1, lacks DNA for checking. CDR1 and CDR2 (germline): SGHTA, FQGTGA. CDR3 length: 19 amino acids. The CDR3 is CASSLTPVRQGAAEDTQYF.

This chain connects TRBV27 to TRBJ2-7. The CDR3 runs 14 residues. CDR1 is MNHEY, CDR2 SMNVEV, per germline (reference sequence). CDR3 loop: CASSLWVGSYEQYF.

The chain combines TRBV29-1 with TRBJ2-3; TCRdb's D call of TRBD2 is untestable without DNA. Germline V gives CDR1 SQVTM, CDR2 ANQGSEA. The CDR3 is made up of 16 amino acids. CDR3 in amino acids: CSARGRRAGEVDTQYF.

The chain joins TRBV12-3 or TRBV12-4 to TRBJ1-4; the TCRdb D gene call, TRBD1, has no DNA to confirm it. The CDR3 is made up of 13 amino acids. CDR3: CASSNTGDEKLFF.

The V and J genes are TRBV11-1 and TRBJ2-3; the TRBD2 assignment by TCRdb is unverifiable without DNA. The CDR3 covers 17 residues. Germline lookup yields CDR1 SGHAT and CDR2 FQDESV (reference sequence). The CDR3 loop reads CASSWAGDLKTTDTQYF.

The chain joins TRBV12-3 or TRBV12-4 to TRBJ2-1; TCRdb indicates TRBD1, and absent DNA this call remains unverified. The CDR3 totals 15 residues. The CDR3 region is CASSFIQGGGNEQFF.

This sequence joins TRBV28 and TRBJ2-7; TCRdb's D gene call, TRBD1, goes unchecked for lack of DNA. The CDR3 totals 15 residues. Germline V gives CDR1 MDHEN, CDR2 SYDVKM. CDR3 sequence reads: CASRPADRTYYEQYF.

The chain uses TRBV28 and TRBJ2-7; the TCRdb D gene call, TRBD1, has no DNA to confirm it. CDR1 is MDHEN and CDR2 is SYDVKM in the germline V gene. This CDR3 is built from 12 residues. CDR3 residues: CASGGTSYEQYF.

The genes are TRBV4-3 and TRBJ1-1; the TCRdb D gene call, TRBD1, has no DNA to confirm it. Germline-derived CDR1 and CDR2 are LGHNA and YSLEER. The CDR3 has 14 amino acids. This chain's CDR3 is CASSQGQGDTEAFF.